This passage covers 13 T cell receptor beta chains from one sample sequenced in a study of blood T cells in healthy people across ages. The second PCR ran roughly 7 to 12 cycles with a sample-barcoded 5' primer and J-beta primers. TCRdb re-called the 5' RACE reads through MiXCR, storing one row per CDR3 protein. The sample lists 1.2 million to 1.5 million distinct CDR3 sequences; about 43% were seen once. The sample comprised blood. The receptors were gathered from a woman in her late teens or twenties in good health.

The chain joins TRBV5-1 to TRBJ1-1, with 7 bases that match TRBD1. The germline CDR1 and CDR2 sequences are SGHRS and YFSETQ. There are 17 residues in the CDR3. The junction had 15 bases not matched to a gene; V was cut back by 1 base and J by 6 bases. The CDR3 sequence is CASSLFARPGGSSEAFF. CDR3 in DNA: TGCGCCAGCAGCTTGTTCGCCCGCCCAGGGGGGAGTTCTGAAGCTTTCTTT.

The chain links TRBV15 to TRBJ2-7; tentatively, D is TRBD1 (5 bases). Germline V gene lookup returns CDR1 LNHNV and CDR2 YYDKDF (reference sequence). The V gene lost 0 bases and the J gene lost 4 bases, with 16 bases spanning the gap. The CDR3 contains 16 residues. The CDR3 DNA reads TGTGCCACCAGCAGAGATCGGACAAGGTCAGGTTACGAGCAGTACTTC. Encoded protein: CATSRDRTRSGYEQYF.

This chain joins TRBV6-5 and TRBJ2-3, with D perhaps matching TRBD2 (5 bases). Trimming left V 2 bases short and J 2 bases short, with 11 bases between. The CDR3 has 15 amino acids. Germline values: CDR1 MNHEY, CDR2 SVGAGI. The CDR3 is CASSYNGVHTDTQYF. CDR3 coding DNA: TGTGCCAGCAGTTACAACGGGGTCCACACAGATACGCAGTATTTT.

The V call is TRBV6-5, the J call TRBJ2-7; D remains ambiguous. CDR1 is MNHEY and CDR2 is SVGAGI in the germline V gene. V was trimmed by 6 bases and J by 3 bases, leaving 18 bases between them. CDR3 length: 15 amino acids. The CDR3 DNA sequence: TGTGCCAGCAGCCCCCACGACGGACCAAACTACGAGCAGTACTTC. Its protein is CASSPHDGPNYEQYF.

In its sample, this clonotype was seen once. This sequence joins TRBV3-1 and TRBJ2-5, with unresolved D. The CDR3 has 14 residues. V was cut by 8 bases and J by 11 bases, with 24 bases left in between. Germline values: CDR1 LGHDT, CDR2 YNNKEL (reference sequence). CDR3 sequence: CASSPVNTALEQYF. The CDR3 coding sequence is TGTGCCAGCTCTCCGGTGAACACGGCATTGGAGCAGTACTTC.

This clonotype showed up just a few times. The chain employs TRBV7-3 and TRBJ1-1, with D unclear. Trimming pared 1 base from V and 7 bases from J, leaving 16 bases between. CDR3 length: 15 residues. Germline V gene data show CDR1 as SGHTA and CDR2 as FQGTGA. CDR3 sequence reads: CASSLIPGPSVEAFF. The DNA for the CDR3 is TGTGCCAGCAGCTTAATTCCCGGCCCTTCGGTTGAAGCTTTCTTT.

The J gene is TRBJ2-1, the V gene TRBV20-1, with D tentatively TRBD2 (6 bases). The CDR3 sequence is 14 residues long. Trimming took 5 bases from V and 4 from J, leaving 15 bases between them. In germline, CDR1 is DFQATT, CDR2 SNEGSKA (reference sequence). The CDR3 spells CSARRGARYNEQFF. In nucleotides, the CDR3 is TGCAGTGCTCGGCGGGGAGCGCGGTACAATGAGCAGTTCTTC.

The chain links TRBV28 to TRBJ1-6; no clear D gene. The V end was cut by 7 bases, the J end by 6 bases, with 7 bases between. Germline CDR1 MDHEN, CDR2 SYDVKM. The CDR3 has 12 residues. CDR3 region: CASNRINSPLHF. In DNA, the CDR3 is TGTGCCAGCAACCGAATTAATTCACCCCTCCACTTT.

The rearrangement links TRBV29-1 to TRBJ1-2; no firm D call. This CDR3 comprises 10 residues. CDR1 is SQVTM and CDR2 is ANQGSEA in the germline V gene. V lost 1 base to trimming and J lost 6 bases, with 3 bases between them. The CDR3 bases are TGCAGCGTTGAAGTCCATGGCTACACCTTC. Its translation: CSVEVHGYTF.

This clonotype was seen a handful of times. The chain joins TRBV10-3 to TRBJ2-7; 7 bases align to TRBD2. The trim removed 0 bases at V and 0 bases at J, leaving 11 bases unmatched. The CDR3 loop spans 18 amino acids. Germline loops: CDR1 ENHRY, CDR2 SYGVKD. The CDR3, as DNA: TGTGCCATCAGTGAGTCGTTGGGAGGGCCTATTAGCTCCTACGAGCAGTACTTC. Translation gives CAISESLGGPISSYEQYF.

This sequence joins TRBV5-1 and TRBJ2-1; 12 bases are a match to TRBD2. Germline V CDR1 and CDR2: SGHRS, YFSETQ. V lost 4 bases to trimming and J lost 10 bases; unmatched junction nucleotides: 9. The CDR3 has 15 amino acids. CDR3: CASSLGLAGRVEQFF. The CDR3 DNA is TGCGCCAGCAGCCTAGGACTAGCGGGACGGGTGGAGCAGTTCTTC.

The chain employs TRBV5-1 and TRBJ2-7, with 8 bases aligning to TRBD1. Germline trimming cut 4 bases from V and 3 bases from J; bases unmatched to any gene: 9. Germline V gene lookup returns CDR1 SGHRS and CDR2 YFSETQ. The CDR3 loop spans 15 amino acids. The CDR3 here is CASSLGQGPYYEQYF. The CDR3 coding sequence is TGCGCCAGCAGCCTTGGACAGGGACCTTACTACGAGCAGTACTTC. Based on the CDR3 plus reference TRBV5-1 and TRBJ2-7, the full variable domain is KAGVTQTPRYLIKTRGQQVTLSCSPISGHRSVSWYQQTPGQGLQFLFEYFSETQRNKGNFPGRFSGRQFSNSRSEMNVSTLELGDSALYLCASSLGQGPYYEQYFGPGTRLTVT.

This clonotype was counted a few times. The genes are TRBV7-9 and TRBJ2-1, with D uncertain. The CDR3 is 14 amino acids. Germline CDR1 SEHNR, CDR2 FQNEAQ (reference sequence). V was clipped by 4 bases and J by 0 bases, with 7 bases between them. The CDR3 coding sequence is TGTGCCAGCAGCTCAACCAGCTCCTACAATGAGCAGTTCTTC. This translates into CASSSTSSYNEQFF. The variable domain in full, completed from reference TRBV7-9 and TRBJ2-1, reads DTGVSQNPRHKITKRGQNVTFRCDPISEHNRLYWYRQTLGQGPEFLTYFQNEAQLEKSRLLSDRFSAERPKGSFSTLEIQRTEQGDSAMYLCASSSTSSYNEQFFGPGTRLTVL.